This TCR beta chain was captured in a study of T cells in tuberculosis. Germline CDR1 is SGHTA and CDR2 is FQGNSA. This CDR3 spans 14 amino acids. Trimming at V came to 5 bases and at J to 1 base, leaving 2 bases not matched to a gene. The method was immunoSEQ multiplex PCR; TCRdb's version includes in-frame clones alone and lacks a portion of them. The data hold 20,000 to 25,000 clones, with around 85% observed a single time. Time point denoted: new active TB diagnosis, blood taken before or within 7 days of starting treatment. This chain connects TRBV7-2 to TRBJ2-3, with 8 bases identical to TRBD1. The specimen was PBMCs, collected at tuberculosis diagnosis. This TCR was sampled from an adult with tuberculosis. The CDR3 spells CASSQDRGTDTQYF. CDR3 DNA: TGTGCCAGCAGCCAGGACAGGGGCACAGATACGCAGTATTTT.